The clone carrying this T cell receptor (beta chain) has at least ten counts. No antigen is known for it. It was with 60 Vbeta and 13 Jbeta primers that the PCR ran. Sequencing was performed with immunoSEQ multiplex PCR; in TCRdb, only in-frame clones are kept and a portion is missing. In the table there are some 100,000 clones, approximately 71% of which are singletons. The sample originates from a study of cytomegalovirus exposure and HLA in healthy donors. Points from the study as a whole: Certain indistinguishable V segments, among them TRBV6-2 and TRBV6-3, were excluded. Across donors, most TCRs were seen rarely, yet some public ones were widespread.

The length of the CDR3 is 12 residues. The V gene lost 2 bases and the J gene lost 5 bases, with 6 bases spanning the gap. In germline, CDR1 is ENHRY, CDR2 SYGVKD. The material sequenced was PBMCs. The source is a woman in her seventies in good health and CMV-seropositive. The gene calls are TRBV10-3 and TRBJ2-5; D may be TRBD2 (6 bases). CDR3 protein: CAISEGGETQYF. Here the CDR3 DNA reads TGTGCCATCAGTGAGGGGGGGGAGACCCAGTACTTC.